This T cell receptor (beta chain) was identified during a study of regulatory T cells in long-lasting Graves disease. Sequencing libraries for TCR beta were prepared with iRepertoire HTBI primers and Arm-PCR of CDR3 regions. TCRdb reanalysed the multiplex PCR reads using MiXCR and keeps one entry per CDR3 protein. The table records around 500,000 distinct CDR3 sequences, 15% to 20% of them present only once. This clonotype appeared many times. The time point is: newly diagnosed GD, antithyroid drugs for less than 3 months. Scientists built the TCR library using RNA that was extracted from PBMCs. CDR3 size: 15 residues. The germline V gene encodes CDR1 SNHLY and CDR2 FYNNEI. V lost 8 bases to trimming and J lost 1 base; unmatched junction nucleotides: 9. The sample was also linked to a second study, of T cells in Graves' hyperthyroidism and ophthalmopathy. As that report states: Most clonotypes expanded in thyroid above 0.001 were likewise present in blood.

This material consisted of peripheral blood mononuclear cells (PBMCs), taken at new diagnosis, from a patient treated with antithyroid drugs. The sequence derives from a woman aged 35-65 years with Graves disease. The genes are TRBV2 and TRBJ1-1; TRBD1 agrees at 8 bases. The CDR3 DNA follows: TGTGCCAGCCTTGGGCAGGGGGCAGAGAACACTGAAGCTTTCTTT. This sequence encodes CASLGQGAENTEAFF. The variable domain in full, with the rest retrieved from reference TRBV2 and TRBJ1-1, is EPEVTQTPSHQVTQMGQEVILRCVPISNHLYFYWYRQILGQKVEFLVSFYNNEISEKSEIFDDQFSVERPDGSNFTLKIRSTKLEDSAMYFCASLGQGAENTEAFFGQGTRLTVV.